The 25 T cell receptor beta chains below were found in one sample sequenced in a study of blood T cells in healthy people across ages. The use of a sample-barcoded 5' primer and a J-beta primer mix characterized a second PCR of roughly 7 to 11 cycles. TCRdb used MiXCR to reprocess the 5' RACE reads, holding one entry per CDR3 protein. The sample includes 450,000 to 650,000 distinct CDR3 sequences, 24% of them seen just once. These data were also reused for a study on T cells of mothers and their children.

Sequencing was done on a sample of blood. Receptor source: a boy under 18 in good health.

This clonotype was seen more than once but under ten times. The chain combines TRBV2 with TRBJ1-6; TRBD1 is a possible D gene (5 bases). This CDR3 comprises 16 residues. From germline, CDR1 is SNHLY and CDR2 FYNNEI. Trimming stripped 6 bases from V and 8 bases from J, with 20 bases between. DNA for the CDR3: TGTGCCAGCAGCCATCCACTTTCAGGGTGGCATTCACCCCTCCACTTT. Translation gives CASSHPLSGWHSPLHF.

This clonotype appeared a few times. The chain uses TRBV2 and TRBJ1-5; D might be TRBD1 (5 bases). Trimming left V 7 bases short and J 4 bases short, with 17 bases between. This CDR3 comprises 15 residues. Germline V gene lookup returns CDR1 SNHLY and CDR2 FYNNEI. The CDR3 spells CASTGGEKINQPQHF. The DNA for the CDR3 is TGTGCCAGCACTGGGGGTGAAAAGATAAATCAGCCCCAGCATTTT.

The rearrangement links TRBV5-1 to TRBJ2-1; tentatively, D is TRBD1 (6 bases). The CDR3 length is 15 residues. Trimming took 2 bases from V and 4 from J, leaving 13 bases between them. The germline gives CDR1 SGHRS, CDR2 YFSETQ. CDR3 coding DNA: TGCGCCAGCAGCTTACGGACAGAGAGATACAATGAGCAGTTCTTC. It translates to CASSLRTERYNEQFF.

Concerning this clonotype itself: This may be a read error, as it is one base from a much larger clone. The missing conserved phenylalanine or tryptophan at the end of this CDR3 makes a read error likely. The chain has TRBV6-4 and TRBJ1-1; 9 nucleotides agree with TRBD1. The CDR3 is 15 residues long. Germline V gives CDR1 MRHNA, CDR2 SNTAGT. V shed 6 bases and J 4 bases; nucleotides not matched to a gene: 9. CDR3 residues: CASSPGQGMSTEAFC. CDR3 bases: TGTGCCAGCAGCCCGGGACAGGGAATGAGCACTGAAGCTTTCTGT.

V and J are TRBV10-3 and TRBJ2-5; 7 nucleotides agree with TRBD2. With the DNA end fitting TRBJ2-7 better, the J assignment may be wrong. CDR3 length equals 14 residues. Germline V gene sequence: CDR1 ENHRY, CDR2 SYGVKD. The DNA of the CDR3 is TGTGCCATCAGACTGAGCGGGAAATCCTACGAGCAGTACTTC. Translation: CAIRLSGKSYEQYF.

The rearrangement links TRBV2 to TRBJ2-7, with 8 bases that match TRBD1. The trim removed 5 bases at V and 5 bases at J, leaving 5 bases unmatched. Germline assignment: CDR1 SNHLY and CDR2 FYNNEI. This CDR3 spans 13 amino acids. Written as DNA, the CDR3 is TGTGCCAGCAGTTCCAGGGGGCTCGACGAGCAGTACTTC. Translation: CASSSRGLDEQYF.

J is TRBJ2-5 and V is TRBV9; D is perhaps TRBD1 (6 bases). V lost 3 bases, J lost 4 bases, and 16 bases lay in between. Germline lookup yields CDR1 SGDLS and CDR2 YYNGEE. The CDR3 consists of 15 residues. The DNA for the CDR3 is TGTGCCAGCAGCGGACCACAGGGTAACACAGAGACCCAGTACTTC. Translating it yields CASSGPQGNTETQYF.

The J gene is TRBJ2-3, the V gene TRBV12-3 or TRBV12-4; TRBD2 matches 11 bases. The CDR3 is 17 residues long. V lost 5 bases, J lost 1 base, and 8 bases stayed unmatched. The CDR3 sequence: CASSIGVTSGGTDTQYF. For the CDR3, the DNA is TGTGCCAGCAGTATAGGGGTGACTAGCGGGGGCACAGATACGCAGTATTTT.

Concerning this clonotype itself: A read error may produce the germline difference seen at one junction end. The CDR3 is CSAELAGGLGSYNEQFF. Written as DNA, the CDR3 is TGCAGCGCTGAACTAGCGGGAGGGCTAGGCTCCTACAATGAGCAGTTCTTC. The chain has TRBV29-1 and TRBJ2-1, with TRBD2 matching 13 bases. Germline values: CDR1 SQVTM, CDR2 ANQGSEA. The CDR3 contains 17 residues.

The rearrangement links TRBV6-5 to TRBJ1-2; no definite D call. The CDR3 loop spans 15 amino acids. The V end lost 0 bases, the J end lost 2 bases, and 10 bases lay between the germline ends. CDR1 is MNHEY, CDR2 SVGAGI, per germline. CDR3 DNA: TGTGCCAGCAGTTACTCTCGAGTACCCAACTATGGCTACACCTTC. Protein: CASSYSRVPNYGYTF.

Here the CDR3 DNA reads TGTGCCAGCAGCTTGCCCCTCCCCAAATCCGACAAAAACACCGGGGAGCTGTTTTTT. Residues: CASSLPLPKSDKNTGELFF. The rearrangement links TRBV7-6 to TRBJ2-2; D gene unclear. CDR1 and CDR2 (germline): SGHVS, FNYEAQ. This CDR3 is 19 amino acids long. V was shortened by 3 bases and J by 2 bases, with 22 bases between the two germline ends.

A few counts support this clonotype. The rearrangement uses TRBV6-5 and TRBJ2-3, with D unresolved. The CDR3 has 13 residues. Trimming cost V 1 base and J 4 bases, with 6 bases left between them. CDR1 is MNHEY and CDR2 is SVGAGI in the germline V gene. CDR3 nucleotide sequence: TGTGCCAGCAGTTACTTTAGGTCAGATACGCAGTATTTT. This sequence encodes CASSYFRSDTQYF.

The chain links TRBV20-1 to TRBJ2-7; 10 nucleotides agree with TRBD2. This CDR3 is built from 15 residues. V gave up 5 bases and J gave up 1 base; unmatched junction bases: 8. CDR1 and CDR2 from the germline V gene are DFQATT and SNEGSKA (reference sequence). The CDR3 loop reads CSARGGTSVSYEQYF. The CDR3 region has the DNA TGCAGTGCTCGAGGGGGGACTAGCGTTTCCTACGAGCAGTACTTC.

This clonotype was recorded a few times. The chain joins TRBV28 to TRBJ2-5, with D perhaps TRBD1 (6 bases). Trimming pared 5 bases from V and 3 bases from J, leaving 13 bases between. This CDR3 has 14 residues. Germline V gene lookup returns CDR1 MDHEN and CDR2 SYDVKM. In DNA form, the CDR3 reads TGTGCCAGCAGTGGGGCCAGGGGTAAAGAGACCCAGTACTTC. Protein: CASSGARGKETQYF.

Turning to this clonotype: Its ends do not fully match the called genes, so a read error is possible. This sequence joins TRBV29-1 and TRBJ2-1, with D perhaps matching TRBD2 (7 bases). Germline CDR1 reads SQVTM; CDR2 reads ANQGSEA. The CDR3 consists of 11 residues. Written as DNA, the CDR3 is TGCAGCGTTGAGGTAGGGGGGGCCCGAGCCTTC. Translated: CSVEVGGARAF.

In this sample, this clonotype turned up a few times. The chain couples TRBV6-6 to TRBJ2-3; no definite D call. Trimming pared 7 bases from V and 0 bases from J, leaving 8 bases between. This CDR3 region has 13 residues. Germline CDR1 and CDR2: MNHNY and SVGAGI (reference sequence). The CDR3 loop reads CASNTESTDTQYF. CDR3 DNA: TGTGCCAGCAACACGGAGAGCACAGATACGCAGTATTTT.

This chain uses TRBV20-1 with TRBJ2-3, with D possibly matching TRBD2 (6 bases). The V and J ends lost 5 bases and 0 bases respectively, with 18 bases between them. This CDR3 has 16 residues. Germline CDR1 reads DFQATT; CDR2 reads SNEGSKA (reference sequence). The CDR3 nucleotides read TGCAGTGCTCCCCCCGGGGGACGGTTTAGCACAGATACGCAGTATTTT. It specifies CSAPPGGRFSTDTQYF.

V usage is TRBV6-1 and J usage is TRBJ1-1; TRBD1 aligns across 8 bases. With 4 bases clipped from V and 9 bases from J, the junction kept 16 bases outside the gene matches. The germline CDR1 and CDR2 sequences are MNHNS and SASEGT. The CDR3 runs to 16 residues. CDR3 coding DNA: TGTGCCAGCAGTGGCCCCGGGACAGGCACTTGGGGGAAAGCTTTCTTT. Residues: CASSGPGTGTWGKAFF.

V gene TRBV6-5 combines with J gene TRBJ1-3; no clear D. The germline V gene has CDR1 MNHEY and CDR2 SVGAGI. There are 16 residues in the CDR3. Trimming left V 6 bases short and J 0 bases short, with 15 bases between. CDR3 DNA sequence: TGTGCCAGCAGCCCGAGGCACTTCTCCTCTGGAAACACCATATATTTT. Translating it yields CASSPRHFSSGNTIYF.

CDR3: CASSLRSGGTDTQYF. CDR3 sequence (DNA): TGTGCCAGCAGTTTACGGAGCGGGGGCACAGATACGCAGTATTTT. The chain carries TRBV2 and TRBJ2-3; 7 nucleotides align to TRBD2. There are 15 residues in the CDR3. Trimming at V came to 5 bases and at J to 1 base, leaving 6 bases not matched to a gene. Germline values: CDR1 SNHLY, CDR2 FYNNEI.

This clonotype was counted a few times. The chain links TRBV9 to TRBJ1-6; D possibly corresponds to TRBD1 (6 bases). Germline V CDR1 and CDR2: SGDLS, YYNGEE. This CDR3 is 13 amino acids long. V dropped 5 bases and J dropped 8 bases, with 11 bases sitting between them. CDR3: CASSDRSDSPLHF. The CDR3 DNA sequence: TGTGCCAGCAGTGACAGGTCGGATTCACCCCTCCACTTT. The variable domain in full, completed from reference TRBV9 and TRBJ1-6, reads DSGVTQTPKHLITATGQRVTLRCSPRSGDLSVYWYQQSLDQGLQFLIQYYNGEERAKGNILERFSAQQFPDLHSELNLSSLELGDSALYFCASSDRSDSPLHFGNGTRLTVT.

In nucleotides, the CDR3 is TGTGCCACCAGTGATTACAAGGGGGCAGTAGGAGAGACCCAGTACTTC. This translates into CATSDYKGAVGETQYF. The chain combines TRBV24-1 with TRBJ2-5, with TRBD1 identical over 7 bases. This CDR3 is built from 16 residues. V gave up 2 bases and J gave up 4 bases; unmatched junction bases: 9. Looked up from germline, CDR1 is KGHDR and CDR2 is SFDVKD.

For the CDR3, the DNA is TGCAGTGCTAGAGATCCTGTCACAGATACGCAGTATTTT. It codes for CSARDPVTDTQYF. The V call is TRBV20-1, the J call TRBJ2-3, with D uncertain. V lost 0 bases to trimming and J lost 2 bases, with 6 bases between them. Germline V gives CDR1 DFQATT, CDR2 SNEGSKA (reference sequence). The CDR3 runs to 13 residues.

This clonotype has just a few counts. The rearrangement uses TRBV6-2 or TRBV6-3 and TRBJ2-3, with a tentative D call TRBD2 (5 bases). Germline V gene sequence: CDR1 MNHEY, CDR2 SVGEGT. The CDR3 is 17 residues long. The ends were cut back, 8 bases at V and 3 bases at J, with 24 bases in the middle. The CDR3 loop is CASWPYYFRERTDTQYF. CDR3 sequence (DNA): TGTGCCAGCTGGCCATACTACTTCCGGGAAAGAACAGATACGCAGTATTTT.

This clonotype was picked up a small number of times. The DNA of the CDR3 is TGCGCCAGCAGCTTGGTGGGCGGAGAAGGCTACGAGCAGTACTTC. Its protein is CASSLVGGEGYEQYF. The chain has TRBV5-1 and TRBJ2-7; D remains ambiguous. Germline CDR1 SGHRS, CDR2 YFSETQ. The CDR3 consists of 15 residues. The V gene lost 0 bases and the J gene lost 3 bases, with 13 bases spanning the gap.